Listed below are T cell receptor beta chains from one sample, sequenced in a study of T cell responses to AZD1222 COVID-19 vaccine. Sequencing used immunoSEQ multiplex PCR; TCRdb keeps in-frame clones, though not all of them. The sample includes about 120,000 clones, 75% to 90% of them seen just once. The input for sequencing was peripheral blood, taken on day 0 of AZD1222 vaccination. Receptor source: an adult in good health. CDR3s include the opening cysteine and the closing phenylalanine or tryptophan. Clone size appears in some rows only: once, few, many, or a class for an expanded clone.

j_gene: TRBJ1-2; abundance: medium-sized; v_gene: TRBV14; CDR3aa: CASSQDRTASGTF
j_gene: TRBJ2-7; abundance: .; v_gene: TRBV19; CDR3aa: CASSIEGLSYEQYF
j_gene: TRBJ1-1; abundance: .; v_gene: TRBV5-8; CDR3aa: CASSGGHMNTEAFF
j_gene: TRBJ1-3; abundance: .; v_gene: TRBV10-1; CDR3aa: CASSESDLTGNTIYF
j_gene: TRBJ1-4; abundance: .; v_gene: TRBV7-9; CDR3aa: CASSLPAGRDREKLFF
j_gene: TRBJ2-1; abundance: .; v_gene: TRBV27; CDR3aa: CASSPLERHYNEQFF
j_gene: TRBJ2-5; abundance: .; v_gene: TRBV19; CDR3aa: CASRTPGLAGGLRETQYF
j_gene: TRBJ2-6; abundance: .; v_gene: TRBV4-3; CDR3aa: CASSRGSGANVLTF
j_gene: TRBJ2-4; abundance: few; v_gene: TRBV30; CDR3aa: CAWSVGGRNIQYF
j_gene: TRBJ2-4; abundance: .; v_gene: TRBV5-1; CDR3aa: CASSSASGGNIQYF
j_gene: TRBJ2-2; abundance: .; v_gene: TRBV30; CDR3aa: CAWERRANTGELFF
j_gene: TRBJ1-1; abundance: .; v_gene: TRBV19; CDR3aa: CASNRPRGEAFF
j_gene: TRBJ1-1; abundance: .; v_gene: TRBV7-2; CDR3aa: CASSLKFARGPEAFF
j_gene: TRBJ2-5; abundance: .; v_gene: TRBV2; CDR3aa: CASSEGSGSIPQYF
j_gene: TRBJ2-7; abundance: .; v_gene: TRBV7-2; CDR3aa: CASSSLLAGSYEQYF
j_gene: TRBJ1-4; abundance: .; v_gene: TRBV25-1; CDR3aa: CASSDAERLRNEKLFF
j_gene: TRBJ1-1; abundance: .; v_gene: TRBV7-6; CDR3aa: CASSPGEGNTEAFF
j_gene: TRBJ2-7; abundance: .; v_gene: TRBV3-1/TRBV3-2; CDR3aa: CASSQEWGKQYF
j_gene: TRBJ1-5; abundance: .; v_gene: TRBV6-7; CDR3aa: CEKVLGDQPQHF
j_gene: TRBJ1-1; abundance: .; v_gene: TRBV7-2; CDR3aa: CASSYRGYEEAFF
j_gene: TRBJ1-2; abundance: .; v_gene: TRBV29-1; CDR3aa: CSVGGQIDGYTF
j_gene: TRBJ1-2; abundance: .; v_gene: TRBV6-5; CDR3aa: CASSRGQGYNYGYTF
j_gene: TRBJ1-2; abundance: .; v_gene: TRBV6-5; CDR3aa: CATQISPYGYTF
j_gene: TRBJ2-1; abundance: .; v_gene: TRBV6-1; CDR3aa: CASSDPTGLSYNEQFF
j_gene: TRBJ2-1; abundance: .; v_gene: TRBV19; CDR3aa: CASRPLRQSKDNEQFF
j_gene: TRBJ1-1; abundance: .; v_gene: TRBV7-3; CDR3aa: CASSFGGRNTEAFF
j_gene: TRBJ1-1; abundance: .; v_gene: TRBV13; CDR3aa: CASSLGGVNTEAFF
j_gene: TRBJ1-2; abundance: .; v_gene: TRBV9; CDR3aa: CASSVGAAYGYTF
j_gene: TRBJ2-7; abundance: .; v_gene: TRBV29-1; CDR3aa: CSGKIGGSAYEQYF
j_gene: TRBJ2-2; abundance: .; v_gene: TRBV10-3; CDR3aa: CATSPDWTALSGELFF
j_gene: TRBJ2-1; abundance: medium-sized; v_gene: TRBV11-2; CDR3aa: CASSLDFAVGPSYNEQFF
j_gene: TRBJ1-5; abundance: few; v_gene: TRBV3-1/TRBV3-2; CDR3aa: CASSQDGGAGNQPQHF
j_gene: TRBJ2-3; abundance: .; v_gene: TRBV5-4; CDR3aa: CASSPDSTDTQYF
j_gene: TRBJ1-5; abundance: .; v_gene: TRBV19; CDR3aa: CASSPRGEEPQHF
j_gene: TRBJ1-3; abundance: .; v_gene: TRBV5-5; CDR3aa: CASSLDGVFSGNTIYF
j_gene: TRBJ1-1; abundance: .; v_gene: TRBV9; CDR3aa: CASSHRGKNTEAFF
j_gene: TRBJ1-1; abundance: .; v_gene: TRBV19; CDR3aa: CASSTYTKGMAFF
j_gene: TRBJ2-1; abundance: .; v_gene: TRBV14; CDR3aa: CASSPHENNEQFF
j_gene: TRBJ1-1; abundance: .; v_gene: TRBV12-3/TRBV12-4; CDR3aa: CASSLLTNTEAFF
j_gene: TRBJ2-1; abundance: .; v_gene: TRBV10-3; CDR3aa: CAISSIRAGYEQFF
j_gene: TRBJ2-7; abundance: once; v_gene: TRBV6-5; CDR3aa: CASSYTESYEQYF
j_gene: TRBJ2-1; abundance: .; v_gene: TRBV30; CDR3aa: CAWSRTVNEQFF
j_gene: TRBJ1-1; abundance: .; v_gene: TRBV6-2/TRBV6-3; CDR3aa: CASSQAGGRHTEAFF
j_gene: TRBJ2-3; abundance: .; v_gene: TRBV19; CDR3aa: CASTRGLGTDTQYF
j_gene: TRBJ2-1; abundance: .; v_gene: TRBV4-1; CDR3aa: CASSQTHSEDNEQFF
j_gene: TRBJ1-3; abundance: .; v_gene: TRBV2; CDR3aa: CASSISGALGNTIYF
j_gene: TRBJ1-2; abundance: .; v_gene: TRBV11-2; CDR3aa: CASSLASNYGYTF
j_gene: TRBJ1-3; abundance: .; v_gene: TRBV7-3; CDR3aa: CASSRTPRGNTIYF
j_gene: TRBJ1-6; abundance: few; v_gene: TRBV6-5; CDR3aa: CASSWGQPTNSPLHF
j_gene: TRBJ1-1; abundance: .; v_gene: TRBV18; CDR3aa: CASSLSTMNTEAFF
j_gene: TRBJ2-1; abundance: .; v_gene: TRBV24-1; CDR3aa: CATSDPSYNEQFF
j_gene: TRBJ2-4; abundance: .; v_gene: TRBV7-9; CDR3aa: CASSQAQGDKNIQYF
j_gene: TRBJ1-2; abundance: .; v_gene: TRBV30; CDR3aa: CAWSTVGGFGYGYTF
j_gene: TRBJ1-5; abundance: .; v_gene: TRBV27; CDR3aa: CASSRSAVSQPQHF